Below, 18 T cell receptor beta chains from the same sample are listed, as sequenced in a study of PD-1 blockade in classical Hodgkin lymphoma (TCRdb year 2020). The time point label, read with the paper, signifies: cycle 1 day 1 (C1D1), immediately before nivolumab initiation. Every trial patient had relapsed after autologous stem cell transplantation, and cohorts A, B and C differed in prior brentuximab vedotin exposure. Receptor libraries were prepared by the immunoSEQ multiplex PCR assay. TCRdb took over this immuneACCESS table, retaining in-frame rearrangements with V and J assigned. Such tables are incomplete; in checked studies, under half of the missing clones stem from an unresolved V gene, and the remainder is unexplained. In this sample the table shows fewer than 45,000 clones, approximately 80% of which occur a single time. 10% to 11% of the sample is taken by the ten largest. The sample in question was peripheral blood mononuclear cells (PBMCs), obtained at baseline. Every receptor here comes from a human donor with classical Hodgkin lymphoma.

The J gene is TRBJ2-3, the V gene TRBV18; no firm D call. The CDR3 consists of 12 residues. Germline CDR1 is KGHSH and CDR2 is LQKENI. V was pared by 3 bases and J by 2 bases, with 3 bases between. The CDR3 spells CASSPSTDTQYF. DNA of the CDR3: TGTGCCAGCTCACCTTCCACAGATACGCAGTATTTT. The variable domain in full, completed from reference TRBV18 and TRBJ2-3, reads NAGVMQNPRHLVRRRGQEARLRCSPMKGHSHVYWYRQLPEEGLKFMVYLQKENIIDESGMPKERFSAEFPKEGPSILRIQQVVRGDSAAYFCASSPSTDTQYFGPGTRLTVL.

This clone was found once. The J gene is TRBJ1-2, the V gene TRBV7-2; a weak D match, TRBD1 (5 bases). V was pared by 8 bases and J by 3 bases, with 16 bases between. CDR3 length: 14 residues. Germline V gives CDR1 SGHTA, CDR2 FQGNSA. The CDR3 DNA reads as TGTGCCAGCGCTAGGGACTTACTCTACTATGGCTACACCTTC. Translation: CASARDLLYYGYTF.

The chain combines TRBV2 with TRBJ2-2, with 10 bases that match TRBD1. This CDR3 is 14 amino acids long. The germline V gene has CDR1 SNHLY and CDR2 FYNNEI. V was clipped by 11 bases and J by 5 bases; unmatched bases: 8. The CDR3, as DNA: TGTGCCGGTTCCGGGACAGGGGAGACCGGGGAGCTGTTTTTT. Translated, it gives CAGSGTGETGELFF.

The CDR3 protein is CASSLNTGYEQYF. Here the CDR3 DNA reads TGTGCCAGCAGCTTAAACACGGGCTACGAGCAGTACTTC. The chain carries TRBV7-8 and TRBJ2-7; D call uncertain. Germline CDR1 and CDR2: SGHVS and FQNEAQ. The CDR3 runs to 13 residues. V lost 2 bases, J lost 3 bases, and 8 bases lay in between.

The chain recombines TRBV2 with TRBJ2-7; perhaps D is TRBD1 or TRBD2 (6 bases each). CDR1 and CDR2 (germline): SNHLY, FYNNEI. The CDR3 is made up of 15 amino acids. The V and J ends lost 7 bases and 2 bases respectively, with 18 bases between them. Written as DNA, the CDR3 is TGTGCCAGCACCTATTTAGGGGGAGGACCCTACGAGCAGTACTTC. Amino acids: CASTYLGGGPYEQYF.

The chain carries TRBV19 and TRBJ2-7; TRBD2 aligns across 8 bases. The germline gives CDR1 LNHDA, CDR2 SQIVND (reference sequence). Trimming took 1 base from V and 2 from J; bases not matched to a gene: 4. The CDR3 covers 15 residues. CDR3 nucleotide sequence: TGTGCCAGTAGTATAGGCCCAGCGGGAGCCTACGAGCAGTACTTC. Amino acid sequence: CASSIGPAGAYEQYF.

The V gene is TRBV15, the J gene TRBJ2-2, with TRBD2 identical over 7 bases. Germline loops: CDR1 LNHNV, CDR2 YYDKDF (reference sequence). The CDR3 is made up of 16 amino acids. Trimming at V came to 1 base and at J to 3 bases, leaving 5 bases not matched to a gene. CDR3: CATSRGEGPYTGELFF. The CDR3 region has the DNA TGTGCCACCAGCAGAGGGGAGGGACCCTACACCGGGGAGCTGTTTTTT.

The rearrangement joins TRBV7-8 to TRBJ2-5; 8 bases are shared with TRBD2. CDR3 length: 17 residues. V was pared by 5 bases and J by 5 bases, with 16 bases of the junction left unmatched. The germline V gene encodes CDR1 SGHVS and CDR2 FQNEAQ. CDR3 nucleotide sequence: TGTGCCAGCAGCCCCCCATTTCGGGAGGGCGGACGGGAGACCCAGTACTTC. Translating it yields CASSPPFREGGRETQYF.

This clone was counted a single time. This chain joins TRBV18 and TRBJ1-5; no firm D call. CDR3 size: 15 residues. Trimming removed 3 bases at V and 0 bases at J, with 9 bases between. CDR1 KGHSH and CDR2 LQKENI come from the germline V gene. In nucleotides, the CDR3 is TGTGCCAGCTCACCCACAAGTCATAGCAATCAGCCCCAGCATTTT. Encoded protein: CASSPTSHSNQPQHF.

The CDR3 here is CASSRGQGYSYEQYF. CDR3 DNA sequence: TGTGCCAGTAGTAGAGGACAGGGGTACTCCTACGAGCAGTACTTC. This chain uses TRBV19 with TRBJ2-7, with 9 nucleotides matching TRBD1. Germline V gene sequence: CDR1 LNHDA, CDR2 SQIVND (reference sequence). The CDR3 length is 15 residues. The V and J ends lost 4 bases and 0 bases, in that order; junction bases with no gene match: 4.

The DNA of the CDR3 is TGTGCCAGCAGCTTGACAGGGATCCAAGAGACCCAGTACTTC. Amino acids: CASSLTGIQETQYF. V is TRBV5-6 and J is TRBJ2-5; D perhaps matches TRBD1 (6 bases). Germline CDR1 reads SGHDT; CDR2 reads YYEEEE. The CDR3 runs 14 residues. With 1 base removed from V and 1 base from J, the gap between germline ends came to 8 bases.

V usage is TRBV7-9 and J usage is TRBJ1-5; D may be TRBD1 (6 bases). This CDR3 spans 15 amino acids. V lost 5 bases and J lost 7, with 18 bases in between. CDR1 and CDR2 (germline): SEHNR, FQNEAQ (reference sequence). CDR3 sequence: CASSTRQVREQPQHF. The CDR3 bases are TGTGCCAGCAGCACGAGACAGGTCCGGGAGCAGCCCCAGCATTTT.

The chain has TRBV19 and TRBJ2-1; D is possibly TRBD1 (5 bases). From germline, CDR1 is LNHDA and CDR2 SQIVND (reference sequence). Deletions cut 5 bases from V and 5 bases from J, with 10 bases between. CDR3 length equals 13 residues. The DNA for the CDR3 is TGTGCCAGTAGTGGAACAGGAAACAATGAGCAGTTCTTC. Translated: CASSGTGNNEQFF.

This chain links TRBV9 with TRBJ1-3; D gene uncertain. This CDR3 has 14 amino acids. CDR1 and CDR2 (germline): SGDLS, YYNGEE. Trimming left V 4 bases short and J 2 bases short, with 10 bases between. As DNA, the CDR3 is TGTGCCAGCAGCTCCAGGAAAGCTGGAAACACCATATATTTT. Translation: CASSSRKAGNTIYF.

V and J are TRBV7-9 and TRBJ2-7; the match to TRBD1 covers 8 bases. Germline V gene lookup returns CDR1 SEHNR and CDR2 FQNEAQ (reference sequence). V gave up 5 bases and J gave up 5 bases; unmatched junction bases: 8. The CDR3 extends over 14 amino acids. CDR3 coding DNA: TGTGCCAGCAGCCGCATAGGACAGGGCCACGAGCAGTACTTC. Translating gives CASSRIGQGHEQYF.

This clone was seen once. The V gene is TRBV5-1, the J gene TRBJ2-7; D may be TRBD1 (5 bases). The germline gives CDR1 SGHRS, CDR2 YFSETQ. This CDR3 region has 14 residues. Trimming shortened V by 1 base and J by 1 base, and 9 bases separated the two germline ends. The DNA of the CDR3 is TGCGCCAGCAGCTTGTATCCAGGGTCCTACGAGCAGTACTTC. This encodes CASSLYPGSYEQYF.

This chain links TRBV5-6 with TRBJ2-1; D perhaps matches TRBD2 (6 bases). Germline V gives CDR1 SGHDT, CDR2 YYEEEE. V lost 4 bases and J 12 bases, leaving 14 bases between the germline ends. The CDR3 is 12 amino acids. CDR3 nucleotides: TGTGCCAGCAGCGCGGGACTCCTGGGGCAGTTCTTC. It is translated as CASSAGLLGQFF.

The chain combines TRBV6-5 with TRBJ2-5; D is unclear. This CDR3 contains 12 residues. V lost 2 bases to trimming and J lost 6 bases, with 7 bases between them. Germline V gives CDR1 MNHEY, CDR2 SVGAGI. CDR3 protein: CASSYERKTQYF. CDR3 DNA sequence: TGTGCCAGCAGTTACGAGAGGAAGACCCAGTACTTC.